This TCR beta chain was documented in a study of shared clonotypes between healthy human individuals. Study details: Every donor yielded three CD4 naive, three CD4 memory, two CD8 naive and one CD8 memory plate.

Germline assignment: CDR1 MNHEY and CDR2 SVGAGI. The CDR3 runs to 15 residues. V lost 5 bases, J lost 2 bases, and 7 bases stayed unmatched. It was CD45RO-negative cells, positively selected for CCR7, that made up naive CD8 cells, with terminally differentiated effector memory CD45RA+ cells excluded. The table came from immunoSEQ multiplex PCR; TCRdb's copy has only in-frame clones and leaves some out. The profile shows some 2 million clones, about 95% of them singletons. The source is a man aged 18 to 30 in good health. The rearrangement joins TRBV6-5 to TRBJ2-7; TRBD2 matches 9 bases. The sample comprised naive CD8+ T cells sorted from blood. The CDR3 here is CASSGGLAGTYEQYF. Written as DNA, the CDR3 is TGTGCCAGCAGTGGAGGCCTAGCGGGGACCTACGAGCAGTACTTC.